This TCR beta chain was identified during a study of beta chain features in type 1 diabetes. Across the whole study: Over all samples combined, some 99,000,000 sorted cells were examined.

Based on CD45RO/CCR7/CD25/CD127/CD95/CD27, CD4+ regulatory, stem cell-like memory, naive and central memory cells were sorted. cDNA synthesis used the whole RNA isolate, giving expressed TCRB sequences. Generated by immunoSEQ multiplex PCR, the TCRdb table keeps only in-frame clones and is missing some. The sample records 360,000 or so clones, about 20% being singletons. General observations from the study: PCR might favor shorter templates, equally in patients and controls. Type 1 diabetes patients had fewer VDJ junction insertions and more deletions.

CDR3 size: 16 residues. Trimming shortened V by 0 bases and J by 6 bases, and 14 bases separated the two germline ends. Germline CDR1 reads LGHNA; CDR2 reads YSLEER. This clone was detected only a few times. The antigen remains unidentified. This sequence joins TRBV4-3 and TRBJ2-2; D perhaps matches TRBD1 (5 bases). Sequences were obtained from naive CD4+ T cells from blood. The source is a woman in her late teens or twenties in good health. The CDR3 protein is CASSQEGRKGAGELFF. DNA of the CDR3: TGCGCCAGCAGCCAAGAAGGCAGGAAAGGGGCCGGGGAGCTGTTTTTT.